This T cell receptor (beta chain) was sequenced in a study of blood T cell repertoires in COVID-19. About the research overall: The origin of the acute and convalescent COVID-19 samples was the United States, Italy and Spain. From T cells, B-cell-depleted T cells, or PBMCs came the material, which was cDNA or gDNA.

Seattle patient enrollment occurred during active infection, with longitudinal follow-up thereafter. Original data processing: Estimated nucleated cell counts came from reference gene primer amplification. Assay: immunoSEQ multiplex PCR; the TCRdb copy retains only in-frame clones and omits some. V, J and clone size derive from that table, while D and trimming were established from the DNA sequence. The data contain 150,000 to 200,000 clones, around 80% of them singletons. This CDR3 region has 15 residues. The germline V gene has CDR1 MGHRA and CDR2 YSYEKL. V was cut by 1 base and J by 0 bases, with 6 bases left in between.

The source of this sequence is a woman aged 70-85 years with COVID-19, enrolled during active disease. Specimen: peripheral blood. The rearrangement joins TRBV4-1 to TRBJ1-4; TRBD1 might be the D (5 bases). The CDR3 DNA is TGCGCCAGCAGCCAAGTAGGGGCAACTAATGAAAAACTGTTTTTT. This encodes CASSQVGATNEKLFF.